The table lists the clone carrying this TCR beta chain with a few counts. Its antigen is not identified. The sample is drawn from a study of identical twins. Findings and caveats of the study: Invariant cells of the MAIT and iNKT types might have partly distorted the zero-insertion analyses. Not following the same donors, the study drew its conclusions from cross-sectional statistical analysis.

cDNA carried unique molecular identifiers, and a universal primer site was added by template switching. One entry per CDR3 protein, called by TCRdb with MiXCR from the 5' RACE reads. The repertoire holds some 900,000 distinct CDR3 sequences, with about 12% as singletons. The CDR3 extends over 15 amino acids. The germline V and J ends were trimmed by 3 bases and 2 bases, with 14 bases remaining between them. Germline lookup yields CDR1 LGHDT and CDR2 YNNKEL (reference sequence). With no exceptions, donors were healthy Caucasians. The data also belong to a second study, concerning yellow fever vaccine responses in identical twins.

This TCR was recovered from a young woman in good health. Sequenced material: PBMCs. This chain uses TRBV3-1 with TRBJ2-7; D is possibly TRBD2 (6 bases). The CDR3 loop is CASSHAGLIPYEQYF. DNA of the CDR3: TGTGCCAGCAGCCACGCCGGACTAATCCCCTACGAGCAGTACTTC.